Reported below is one T cell receptor (beta chain). Its antigen is still unknown. These data belong to a study of T cell repertoires in cytomegalovirus infection. On the study more broadly: It was the public TCR beta signatures that indicated both CMV infection and matching HLA type.

Study-level results: Ex vivo responses were dominated by HLA-C-restricted CMV-specific TCR beta clonotypes.

The CDR3 spans 15 residues. Looked up from germline, CDR1 is SGHVS and CDR2 is FQNEAQ. With 4 bases clipped from V and 2 bases from J, the junction kept 6 bases outside the gene matches. TCRdb used MiXCR to reprocess the reads, holding one entry per CDR3 protein. The sample includes about 260,000 distinct CDR3 sequences, 12% to 15% of them seen just once. This receptor was taken from a human donor in good health (CMV status not recorded). Some clones in this sample may be carry-over from other donors' samples. The source material was PBMCs. The genes are TRBV7-8 and TRBJ2-3; the match to TRBD1 covers 7 bases. CDR3 nucleotides: TGTGCCAGCAGCTCAGAGGGGGCGCACACAGATACGCAGTATTTT. This translates into CASSSEGAHTDTQYF.